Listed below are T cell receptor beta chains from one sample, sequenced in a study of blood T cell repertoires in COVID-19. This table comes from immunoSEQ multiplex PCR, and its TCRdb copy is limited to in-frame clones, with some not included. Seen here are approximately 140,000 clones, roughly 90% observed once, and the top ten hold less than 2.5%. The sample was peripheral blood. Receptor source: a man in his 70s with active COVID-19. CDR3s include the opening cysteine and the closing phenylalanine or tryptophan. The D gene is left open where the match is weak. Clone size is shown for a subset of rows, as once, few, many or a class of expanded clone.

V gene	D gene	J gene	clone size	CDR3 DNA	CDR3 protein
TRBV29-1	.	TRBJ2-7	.	TGCAGCGTTGAAGATGACAGCCTAACCTACGAGCAGTACTTC	CSVEDDSLTYEQYF
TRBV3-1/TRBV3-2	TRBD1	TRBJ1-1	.	TGTGCCAGCAGCCAAGGGGGGAAGGGGGCGGAAGCTTTCTTT	CASSQGGKGAEAFF
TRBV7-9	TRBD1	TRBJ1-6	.	TGTGCCAGCAGCTTAGCGGACAGGGAGGATCCACCCCTCCACTTT	CASSLADREDPPLHF
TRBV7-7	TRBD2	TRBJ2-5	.	TGTGCCAGCAGCCGTGAACTAGCGGGAGGCCGGGGGGCCCAGTACTTC	CASSRELAGGRGAQYF
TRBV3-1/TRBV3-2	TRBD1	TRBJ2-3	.	TGTGCCAGCAGTCGACAGGGACCTAGCACAGATACGCAGTATTTT	CASSRQGPSTDTQYF
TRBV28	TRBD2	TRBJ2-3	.	TGTGCCAGCAGTTCTCCTGCGGGAGGTGGCACAGATACGCAGTATTTT	CASSSPAGGGTDTQYF
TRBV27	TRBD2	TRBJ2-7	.	TGTGCCAGCAGCAGCGGGAGGGCCCGCGAGCAGTACTTC	CASSSGRAREQYF
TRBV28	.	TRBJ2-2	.	TGTGCCAGCAGGCTAGAGGATAAGGAGCTGTTTTTT	CASRLEDKELFF
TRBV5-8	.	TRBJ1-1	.	TGTGCCAGCAGCTTGGCCCCGACTGGGAACACTGAAGCTTTCTTT	CASSLAPTGNTEAFF
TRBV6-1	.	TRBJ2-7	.	TGTGCCAGCAGTGATACCCAGGGGGGACGCCCGGGTGGGGAGCAGTACTTC	CASSDTQGGRPGGEQYF
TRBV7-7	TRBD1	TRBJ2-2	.	TGTGCTAGCAGCTCCACAGGGGTAGGGACCGGGGAGCTGTTTTTT	CASSSTGVGTGELFF
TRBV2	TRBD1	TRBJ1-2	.	TGTGCCAGCAGTCTACAGGGGCTATATGGCTACACCTTC	CASSLQGLYGYTF
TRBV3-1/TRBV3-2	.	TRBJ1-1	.	TGTGCCAGCAGCCAAGAAACGAGGAACACTGAAGCTTTCTTT	CASSQETRNTEAFF
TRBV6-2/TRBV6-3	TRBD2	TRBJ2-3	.	TGTGCCAGCAGTTACTCCCGGACTAGCGGAGAATACACAGATACGCAGTATTTT	CASSYSRTSGEYTDTQYF
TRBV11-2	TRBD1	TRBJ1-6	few	TGTGCCAGCACCAAAGACAGGGGAGGCCTAAATTCACCCCTCCACTTT	CASTKDRGGLNSPLHF